This T cell receptor (beta chain) is drawn from a study of CD8 T cells in ankylosing spondylitis (dated by TCRdb to 2016 to 2017). Describing the broader study: The study profiled T cell receptor beta repertoires in healthy donors and ankylosing spondylitis patients to find disease-linked TCR variants. In total, the full study cohort was made up of nearly 110 healthy donors and more than 20 ankylosing spondylitis patients. Samples of peripheral blood were taken, and for ankylosing spondylitis patients, synovial fluid was collected as well.

This clonotype was recorded many times. Its binding antigen is unknown. Within one base of it there is no much larger clone, and no base qualities were kept. CDR1 is given as DFQATT and CDR2 as SNEGSKA, both from the germline V gene (reference sequence). Relative to germline, V is 6 bases shorter and J is 0 bases shorter, with 14 bases between their ends. The cysteine opens and the phenylalanine closes a CDR3 of 15 amino acids. CDR3 DNA only is kept here, 45 bases in frame from base 1. The paper as a whole reports these results and caveats: Blood from ankylosing spondylitis patients appeared to be characterized by a TCR beta motif made up of several highly homologous amino acid variants. The disease-linked clones showed a CD8+ phenotype and occurred at relatively low frequencies in peripheral blood. The disease-linked clones were reported to be significantly enriched in matched synovial fluid samples from ankylosing spondylitis patients. Some motif variants had previously been reported in the synovial fluid and blood of reactive arthritis patients, which suggests shared mechanisms of disease initiation.

Sequencing took place on an Illumina HiSeq 2500. Quantitative 5'-RACE with molecular barcodes was the method used to prepare the TCR beta libraries. In the source study's methods: To identify disease-linked TCR variants, a new computational method was used, one built on a probabilistic model of VDJ rearrangement. In-frame beta chains were kept once TCRdb had trimmed the public reads at Q25 with fastp and called clones with MiXCR. Rows with a matching CDR3 protein are joined into one entry that keeps the most common DNA and genes. The V and J calls were not made by the authors but by TCRdb's processing. Recorded for this sample are around 88,000 distinct CDR3 sequences; approximately 9% of them occurred a single time. The ten largest clonotypes hold 4% to 5.5% of the sample.

The chain uses TRBV20-1 and TRBJ1-4; no D segment can be confidently identified. Sequencing was done on a sample of blood, either unsorted or a sorted T cell fraction (not recorded which). The receptor was derived from a male donor with ankylosing spondylitis or in good health (not recorded which). The nucleotide sequence is given as TGCAGTGCCCCGACCGGTCTTGCAACTAATGAAAAACTGTTTTTT. It translates to CSAPTGLATNEKLFF.